The 24 T cell receptor beta chains listed next were all sequenced from one sample in a study of CD8 T cells in ankylosing spondylitis. Each CDR3 protein gets one entry after TCRdb re-called the 5' RACE reads with MiXCR. The table shows under 400,000 distinct CDR3 sequences, with around 10% occurring only once. The sequencing input was blood, either unsorted or a sorted T cell fraction (not recorded which). Source of these receptors: a female donor with ankylosing spondylitis or in good health (not recorded which).

This clonotype has more than one count but fewer than ten. The rearrangement joins TRBV2 to TRBJ1-5; D might be TRBD1 (5 bases). Trimming removed 5 bases from V and 7 bases from J, with 12 bases in between. The CDR3 runs to 13 residues. Germline V gene lookup returns CDR1 SNHLY and CDR2 FYNNEI. CDR3 sequence (DNA): TGTGCCAGCAGTCCCGGGGCGGGGCAGCCCCAGCATTTT. Encoded protein: CASSPGAGQPQHF.

This clonotype was counted ten times or more. The rearrangement links TRBV9 to TRBJ1-1; D not certain. Germline lookup yields CDR1 SGDLS and CDR2 YYNGEE. The CDR3 has 15 amino acids. V was shortened by 0 bases and J by 1 base, with 10 bases between the two germline ends. CDR3 coding DNA: TGTGCCAGCAGCGTAGCGGGAGTTTCGAACACTGAAGCTTTCTTT. Protein: CASSVAGVSNTEAFF. Combining the CDR3 with reference TRBV9 and TRBJ1-1 gives the whole variable domain DSGVTQTPKHLITATGQRVTLRCSPRSGDLSVYWYQQSLDQGLQFLIQYYNGEERAKGNILERFSAQQFPDLHSELNLSSLELGDSALYFCASSVAGVSNTEAFFGQGTRLTVV.

In this sample, this clonotype turned up many times. J is TRBJ1-6 and V is TRBV12-3 or TRBV12-4; 7 bases fit TRBD1. V lost 6 bases to trimming and J lost 7 bases; unmatched junction nucleotides: 3. This CDR3 is built from 13 residues. CDR3 nucleotides: TGTGCCAGCAGGACGACAGGGAATTCACCCCTCCACTTT. Encoded protein: CASRTTGNSPLHF.

This clonotype was detected a few times. V is TRBV4-2 and J is TRBJ2-7, with TRBD2 as a possible D gene (5 bases). The CDR3 runs 14 residues. The V and J ends lost 0 bases and 3 bases respectively, with 9 bases between them. Per germline, CDR1 LGHNA and CDR2 YNFKEQ. The CDR3 DNA reads as TGTGCCAGCAGCCAAGATGTCGCGGGCTACGAGCAGTACTTC. Protein product: CASSQDVAGYEQYF.

This clonotype appeared a few times. The J gene is TRBJ2-7, the V gene TRBV5-6; perhaps TRBD1 as D (6 bases). Per germline, CDR1 SGHDT and CDR2 YYEEEE. V dropped 2 bases and J dropped 5 bases, with 11 bases sitting between them. The CDR3 sequence is 13 residues long. As DNA, the CDR3 is TGTGCCAGCAGCTTTGGGCCAGGGGACGAGCAGTACTTC. Translating it yields CASSFGPGDEQYF. Full variable domain (outside the CDR3, taken from reference TRBV5-6 and TRBJ2-7): DAGVTQSPTHLIKTRGQQVTLRCSPKSGHDTVSWYQQALGQGPQFIFQYYEEEERQRGNFPDRFSGHQFPNYSSELNVNALLLGDSALYLCASSFGPGDEQYFGPGTRLTVT.

There are many counts of this clonotype. The V gene is TRBV12-3 or TRBV12-4, the J gene TRBJ2-3; TRBD1 agrees at 10 bases. Trimming cost V 6 bases and J 3 bases; bases outside gene matches: 9. The CDR3 has 16 residues. The CDR3 DNA is TGTGCCAGCAGACGCGGCCGGGACAGGGGAACAGATACGCAGTATTTT. Its protein product is CASRRGRDRGTDTQYF.

This clonotype was seen a few times. The chain is built from TRBV20-1 and TRBJ1-5, with D possibly TRBD1 on 5 matching bases. The CDR3 is 17 amino acids. V shed 0 bases and J shed 2 bases, with 17 bases lying between them. CDR1 DFQATT and CDR2 SNEGSKA come from the germline V gene (reference sequence). The CDR3 spells CSARDRVVGVGNQPQHF. In DNA, the CDR3 is TGCAGTGCTAGAGATCGGGTAGTGGGGGTAGGCAATCAGCCCCAGCATTTT.

This clonotype was detected ten times or more. V usage is TRBV20-1 and J usage is TRBJ2-1; tentatively, D is TRBD1 (6 bases). This CDR3 is built from 15 residues. Trimming cost V 5 bases and J 5 bases, with 19 bases left between them. Looked up from germline, CDR1 is DFQATT and CDR2 is SNEGSKA (reference sequence). Here the CDR3 reads CSAQGLTVQNNEQFF. The CDR3 bases are TGCAGTGCTCAGGGGCTTACAGTACAAAACAATGAGCAGTTCTTC.

This clonotype was found many times. The V and J genes are TRBV27 and TRBJ1-5; D may be TRBD1 (5 bases). V was trimmed by 5 bases and J by 0 bases, leaving 8 bases between them. The length of the CDR3 is 14 residues. The germline V gene has CDR1 MNHEY and CDR2 SMNVEV (reference sequence). This CDR3 is CASSRGVSNQPQHF. For the CDR3, the DNA is TGTGCCAGCAGTCGGGGGGTTAGCAATCAGCCCCAGCATTTT.

This clonotype was recorded many times. The chain has TRBV20-1 and TRBJ1-2, with 7 positions matching TRBD1. Germline CDR1 reads DFQATT; CDR2 reads SNEGSKA (reference sequence). CDR3 size: 12 residues. V gave up 5 bases and J gave up 4 bases; unmatched junction bases: 4. DNA of the CDR3: TGCAGTGCTGCGACAGGGACCTATGGCTACACCTTC. Protein sequence: CSAATGTYGYTF.

This clonotype was counted ten times or more. This chain joins TRBV5-6 and TRBJ1-5; 8 positions match TRBD1. J was trimmed by 7 bases and V by 2 bases; bases with no gene match: 8. This CDR3 comprises 15 residues. CDR1 and CDR2 (germline): SGHDT, YYEEEE. Here the CDR3 reads CASSFRRGPRQPQHF. In nucleotides, the CDR3 is TGTGCCAGCAGCTTCCGCAGGGGGCCAAGGCAGCCCCAGCATTTT. The full variable domain, completed using reference TRBV5-6 and TRBJ1-5, is DAGVTQSPTHLIKTRGQQVTLRCSPKSGHDTVSWYQQALGQGPQFIFQYYEEEERQRGNFPDRFSGHQFPNYSSELNVNALLLGDSALYLCASSFRRGPRQPQHFGDGTRLSIL.

The sample holds a few counts of this clonotype. The chain joins TRBV30 to TRBJ2-1, with unresolved D. Germline V gene lookup returns CDR1 GTSNPN and CDR2 SVGIG (reference sequence). The CDR3 loop spans 13 amino acids. V was shortened by 1 base and J by 8 bases, with 12 bases between the two germline ends. The CDR3 loop reads CAWSGEIKDEQFF. The CDR3 coding sequence is TGTGCCTGGAGTGGGGAAATCAAGGATGAGCAGTTCTTC.

This clonotype came up many times. The V gene is TRBV4-3, the J gene TRBJ1-6; a possible D gene is TRBD1 (6 bases). Germline CDR1 is LGHNA and CDR2 is YSLEER. V was trimmed by 1 base and J by 7 bases, leaving 11 bases between them. The CDR3 has 15 amino acids. The CDR3: CASSQGGGLNSPLHF. CDR3 DNA: TGCGCCAGCAGCCAAGGAGGGGGGTTGAATTCACCCCTCCACTTT.

In regard to this clonotype: It may be a read error: a sequence one base away is much more abundant. The chain couples TRBV20-1 to TRBJ2-1; D is perhaps TRBD1 (6 bases). The CDR3 contains 17 residues. Germline V gives CDR1 DFQATT, CDR2 SNEGSKA (reference sequence). In nucleotides, the CDR3 is TGCTGTACGAATTCGCGTTGGGGGCTGGGATCGGCCAATGAGCAGTTCTTC. It encodes CCTNSRWGLGSANEQFF.

This clonotype was seen a handful of times. The CDR3 region has the DNA TGTGCCAGCAGCCAAGATAGGGGAGGTCGGAATGAGCAGTTCTTC. Translating gives CASSQDRGGRNEQFF. The V and J genes are TRBV3-1 and TRBJ2-1, with D possibly being TRBD2 (6 bases). This CDR3 has 15 residues. Germline V gene data show CDR1 as LGHDT and CDR2 as YNNKEL (reference sequence). Trimming took 0 bases from V and 7 from J, leaving 13 bases between them.

This clonotype was counted at least ten times. The chain has TRBV20-1 and TRBJ2-5, with D hard to call. V lost 0 bases and J 13 bases, leaving 12 bases between the germline ends. CDR1 and CDR2 from the germline V gene are DFQATT and SNEGSKA (reference sequence). The CDR3 is 11 residues long. CDR3 nucleotides: TGCAGTGCTAGAGATGCCGGGTTCGGGTACTTC. It is translated as CSARDAGFGYF.

This clonotype was seen at least ten times. The genes are TRBV12-3 or TRBV12-4 and TRBJ1-5; D not certain. V was pared by 5 bases and J by 7 bases, with 12 bases between. The CDR3 loop spans 13 amino acids. CDR3 residues: CASSQNQRQPQHF. In DNA form, the CDR3 reads TGTGCCAGCAGTCAGAATCAGAGGCAGCCCCAGCATTTT.

This clonotype was found many times. J is TRBJ2-3 and V is TRBV20-1; D is uncertain. Trimming removed 3 bases from V and 4 bases from J, with 14 bases in between. The germline V gene encodes CDR1 DFQATT and CDR2 SNEGSKA (reference sequence). The CDR3 is 14 residues long. The CDR3 here is CSASRPESADTQYF. The CDR3 nucleotides read TGCAGTGCTAGCCGCCCGGAATCGGCAGATACGCAGTATTTT.

The chain recombines TRBV28 with TRBJ1-4; a weak D match, TRBD1 (6 bases). From germline, CDR1 is MDHEN and CDR2 SYDVKM. This CDR3 comprises 15 residues. The ends were cut back, 6 bases at V and 8 bases at J, with 19 bases in the middle. The CDR3 here is CASRENRVPGEKLFF. CDR3 DNA sequence: TGTGCCAGCAGGGAAAACAGGGTACCTGGGGAAAAACTGTTTTTT.

This clonotype was observed at least ten times. The chain is built from TRBV18 and TRBJ2-1; D is ambiguous. Looked up from germline, CDR1 is KGHSH and CDR2 is LQKENI. Between the trimmed V and J ends, which lost 1 base and 3 bases, there was a span of 10 bases. This CDR3 contains 15 residues. The CDR3 here is CASSPQYNLYNEQFF. In DNA form, the CDR3 reads TGTGCCAGCTCACCACAGTACAACCTCTACAATGAGCAGTTCTTC.

On this clonotype itself: Possible read error: a much larger clone is one base away. Here the CDR3 omits its conserved ending phenylalanine or tryptophan, so a read error is the likely source. The genes are TRBV5-1 and TRBJ1-1; maybe TRBD1 (5 bases). The CDR3 loop spans 16 amino acids. V shed 0 bases and J shed 1 base, with 13 bases lying between them. The germline V gene has CDR1 SGHRS and CDR2 YFSETQ. CDR3 protein: CASSLAPGTRNTEAFL. The DNA for the CDR3 is TGCGCCAGCAGCTTGGCACCAGGGACTAGGAACACTGAAGCTTTCCTT.

This clonotype was seen only a few times. This rearrangement joins TRBV11-2 to TRBJ2-1, with 10 bases fitting TRBD1. The CDR3 has 19 amino acids. Germline CDR1 SGHAT, CDR2 FQNNGV. V dropped 5 bases and J dropped 7; count of bases not matched to a gene: 20. In nucleotides, the CDR3 is TGTGCCAGCAGCCCATCTAGACGACGACAGGGGGCCTTAGAAAATGAGCAGTTCTTC. This codes for CASSPSRRRQGALENEQFF.

This clonotype was detected a few times. This chain uses TRBV6-1 with TRBJ2-6, with D uncertain. V lost 7 bases and J lost 2, with 9 bases in between. CDR3 length: 14 amino acids. The germline gives CDR1 MNHNS, CDR2 SASEGT. This CDR3 is CASISPAGANVLTF. The CDR3 coding sequence is TGTGCCAGCATCAGCCCTGCTGGGGCCAACGTCCTGACTTTC.

This clonotype was detected ten times or more. The chain has TRBV3-1 and TRBJ1-2, with 9 bases that match TRBD1. After removal of 3 bases from V and 12 bases from J, the junction contained 14 bases not matched to a gene. Per germline, CDR1 LGHDT and CDR2 YNNKEL (reference sequence). The CDR3 is 15 residues long. The DNA of the CDR3 is TGTGCCAGCAGCCACGATAACAGGGGGCCTTCAGTAAACACCTTC. Translating it yields CASSHDNRGPSVNTF.